This TCR beta chain came from a study of metastatic and nonmetastatic thyroid tumors. Whole-study context: Samples came from malignant and benign thyroid patients, and repertoires were compared across blood and tumor or nodule tissue.

The V gene end was trimmed by 5 bases and the J gene end by 0 bases; junction bases not matched to a gene: 4. The CDR3 is 13 residues long. CDR1 GTSNPN and CDR2 SVGIG come from the germline V gene (reference sequence). With MiXCR, TCRdb called clones anew from the PCR reads. This table holds around 16,000 clones, approximately 30% found once. Every patient was untreated before thyroid surgery. This clone was detected a few times. The rearrangement links TRBV30 to TRBJ2-7, with TRBD1 matching over 7 bases. This TCR came from a female donor with papillary thyroid cancer or a benign thyroid nodule (not recorded which). Some clones in this sample may be carry-over from other donors' samples. The sequenced material came from adjacent normal tissue. The CDR3: CAWATGTSYEQYF. Here the CDR3 DNA reads TGTGCCTGGGCGACAGGGACCTCCTACGAGCAGTACTTC.